The 23 T cell receptor beta chains below come from one sample, sequenced in a study of CD8 T cells in ankylosing spondylitis. One entry per CDR3 protein results from TCRdb running MiXCR on the 5' RACE reads. The table lists 100,000 to 150,000 distinct CDR3 sequences, roughly a tenth of them singletons. The sequenced material came from blood, either unsorted or a sorted T cell fraction (not recorded which). The receptors stem from a male donor with ankylosing spondylitis or in good health (not recorded which).

The rearrangement links TRBV5-8 to TRBJ2-2; tentatively, D is TRBD1 (5 bases). Germline lookup yields CDR1 SGHTS and CDR2 YDEGEE. Between the trimmed V and J ends, which lost 2 bases and 7 bases, there was a span of 15 bases. The CDR3 covers 15 residues. The CDR3 DNA is TGTGCCAGCAGCTTCCGACAGATCCTCCGCGGGGAGCTGTTTTTT. Translating it yields CASSFRQILRGELFF.

This clonotype was found many times. This chain links TRBV28 with TRBJ2-5, with 9 bases aligning to TRBD2. The V gene's germline CDR1 is MDHEN and CDR2 SYDVKM. This CDR3 contains 16 residues. V shed 8 bases, J shed 5 bases, and the junction held 15 bases outside the gene matches. CDR3 sequence: CASSISLAGVRETQYF. The CDR3 nucleotides read TGTGCCAGCTCCATCTCCTTAGCGGGAGTTCGGGAGACCCAGTACTTC.

This clonotype was counted many times. The chain combines TRBV6-5 with TRBJ1-2, with a weak D call TRBD1 (5 bases). Trimming took off 2 bases at V and 0 bases at J, with 7 bases between the two ends. The CDR3 totals 14 residues. The V gene's germline CDR1 is MNHEY and CDR2 SVGAGI. CDR3 residues: CASSYPQANYGYTF. CDR3 coding DNA: TGTGCCAGCAGTTACCCACAGGCTAACTATGGCTACACCTTC.

On this clonotype itself: It may be a read error: a sequence one base away is much more abundant. The genes are TRBV12-3 or TRBV12-4 and TRBJ1-2, with 7 bases fitting TRBD1. This CDR3 is 12 amino acids long. V shed 7 bases and J 8 bases; nucleotides not matched to a gene: 7. The CDR3 region is CASIQGGRGYTF. CDR3 in DNA: TGTGCCAGCATTCAGGGGGGGCGCGGCTACACCTTC.

This clonotype was counted ten times or more. This chain uses TRBV5-1 with TRBJ2-1; 9 positions agree with TRBD2. The CDR3 runs 16 residues. CDR1 is SGHRS, CDR2 YFSETQ, per germline. The junction had 5 bases not matched to a gene; V was cut back by 0 bases and J by 4 bases. CDR3 nucleotides: TGCGCCAGCAGCTTGGTCGCGGGAGGGTATTACAATGAGCAGTTCTTC. Translation: CASSLVAGGYYNEQFF. The full variable domain, its missing parts supplied by reference TRBV5-1 and TRBJ2-1, is KAGVTQTPRYLIKTRGQQVTLSCSPISGHRSVSWYQQTPGQGLQFLFEYFSETQRNKGNFPGRFSGRQFSNSRSEMNVSTLELGDSALYLCASSLVAGGYYNEQFFGPGTRLTVL.

V gene TRBV7-9 combines with J gene TRBJ1-2; tentative D call: TRBD1 (5 bases). The V end lost 3 bases, the J end lost 3 bases, and 8 bases lay between the germline ends. CDR3 size: 13 residues. The germline V gene has CDR1 SEHNR and CDR2 FQNEAQ (reference sequence). CDR3 region: CASSLGDYYGYTF. The CDR3, as DNA: TGTGCCAGCAGCTTGGGGGACTACTATGGCTACACCTTC.

Many counts were recorded for this clonotype. The rearrangement uses TRBV29-1 and TRBJ2-1; 7 bases line up with TRBD1. CDR1 and CDR2 from the germline V gene are SQVTM and ANQGSEA. This CDR3 comprises 13 residues. V was clipped by 6 bases and J by 5 bases; unmatched bases: 7. The CDR3 reads CSVSGTDNNEQFF. CDR3 nucleotide sequence: TGCAGCGTCTCCGGGACAGACAACAATGAGCAGTTCTTC.

This clonotype was detected ten times or more. V usage is TRBV5-1 and J usage is TRBJ2-1, with D possibly being TRBD1 or TRBD2 (5 bases each). V was trimmed by 3 bases and J by 9 bases, leaving 16 bases between them. This CDR3 is built from 14 residues. Germline V gene lookup returns CDR1 SGHRS and CDR2 YFSETQ. CDR3 loop: CASSSTTWDPEQFF. The CDR3 nucleotides read TGCGCCAGCAGCTCCACTACCTGGGACCCTGAGCAGTTCTTC.

This clonotype has a count of ten or more. The V call is TRBV7-2, the J call TRBJ2-7; unclear D gene. CDR3 length: 13 amino acids. CDR1 and CDR2 (germline): SGHTA, FQGNSA. V lost 1 base to trimming and J lost 2 bases, with 6 bases between them. CDR3 nucleotides: TGTGCCAGCAGCTTAGTTACACCCTACGAGCAGTACTTC. This encodes CASSLVTPYEQYF.

This clonotype has ten or more counts. The chain uses TRBV29-1 and TRBJ1-1; the match to TRBD1 covers 7 bases. From germline, CDR1 is SQVTM and CDR2 ANQGSEA. There are 11 residues in the CDR3. V was pared by 6 bases and J by 10 bases, with 8 bases of the junction left unmatched. The CDR3 loop reads CSVARQGSAFF. CDR3 DNA sequence: TGCAGCGTCGCTCGACAGGGTTCAGCTTTCTTT.

This clonotype was recorded at least ten times. The J gene is TRBJ2-5, the V gene TRBV7-9; no firm D call. The V end was cut by 5 bases, the J end by 0 bases, with 4 bases between. Germline V lookup: CDR1 SEHNR, CDR2 FQNEAQ (reference sequence). CDR3 length equals 12 residues. In nucleotides, the CDR3 is TGTGCCAGCAGCCAAAACCAAGAGACCCAGTACTTC. As protein: CASSQNQETQYF.

The chain has TRBV12-3 or TRBV12-4 and TRBJ2-1, with 10 bases aligning to TRBD1. This CDR3 contains 14 residues. J gave up 7 bases and V 5 bases, and 5 bases lay outside the gene matches. CDR3 region: CASSRAGQGNEQFF. DNA of the CDR3: TGTGCCAGCAGTCGGGCGGGACAGGGGAATGAGCAGTTCTTC.

This clonotype was detected only a few times. The CDR3 sequence is CASSGLAGFTDTQYF. The CDR3, as DNA: TGTGCCAGTAGTGGACTAGCGGGATTCACAGATACGCAGTATTTT. The chain uses TRBV19 and TRBJ2-3; TRBD2 matches 12 bases. Germline CDR1 and CDR2: LNHDA and SQIVND (reference sequence). J was trimmed by 2 bases and V by 5 bases; bases with no gene match: 2. The CDR3 has 15 amino acids.

This clonotype was seen repeatedly, ten times or more. The chain links TRBV29-1 to TRBJ2-7; 11 bases align to TRBD1. CDR3 size: 13 residues. The V segment lost 5 bases and the J segment 3 bases; nucleotides outside the gene matches: 3. Germline values: CDR1 SQVTM, CDR2 ANQGSEA. The CDR3 nucleotides read TGCAGCGTTCGGACAGGGGGCAACTACGAGCAGTACTTC. This encodes CSVRTGGNYEQYF.

This clonotype was counted at least ten times. The rearrangement links TRBV6-1 to TRBJ1-2, with a possible D match to TRBD1 (5 bases). This CDR3 contains 13 residues. Germline lookup yields CDR1 MNHNS and CDR2 SASEGT. V dropped 6 bases and J dropped 0 bases, with 8 bases sitting between them. CDR3 in amino acids: CASSRAPNYGYTF. The DNA of the CDR3 is TGTGCCAGCAGCAGGGCCCCTAACTATGGCTACACCTTC.

This clonotype has ten or more counts. CDR3 DNA sequence: TGCAGTGCTAGACTAGCGGAGGTCCTTTATGAGCAGTTCTTC. Protein product: CSARLAEVLYEQFF. The chain links TRBV20-1 to TRBJ2-1; 7 bases match TRBD2. Germline values: CDR1 DFQATT, CDR2 SNEGSKA (reference sequence). The CDR3 runs to 14 residues. Trimming took 2 bases from V and 8 from J; bases not matched to a gene: 9.

This clonotype was seen repeatedly, ten times or more. The V gene is TRBV7-9, the J gene TRBJ2-3, with D maybe TRBD2 (8 bases). With 4 bases removed from V and 2 bases from J, the gap between germline ends came to 16 bases. The CDR3 totals 16 residues. Germline CDR1 reads SEHNR; CDR2 reads FQNEAQ (reference sequence). DNA for the CDR3: TGTGCCAGCAGCTCGACAGGGACTAGGTTCACAGATACGCAGTATTTT. Protein product: CASSSTGTRFTDTQYF.

Ten or more counts support this clonotype. The V call is TRBV5-1, the J call TRBJ2-2; 7 bases are a match to TRBD1. The CDR3 is made up of 15 amino acids. Germline V lookup: CDR1 SGHRS, CDR2 YFSETQ. The J segment lost 4 bases and the V segment lost 5 bases, leaving 8 bases of the junction unmatched. The CDR3 coding sequence is TGCGCCAGCAGGGCGACAGGGATGACCACCGGGGAGCTGTTTTTT. This gives the protein CASRATGMTTGELFF.

This clonotype occurred many times. The genes are TRBV9 and TRBJ2-2; D is unresolved. The CDR3 loop spans 13 amino acids. Deletions cut 0 bases from V and 6 bases from J, with 6 bases between. Germline loops: CDR1 SGDLS, CDR2 YYNGEE. The CDR3 is CASSVVAAGELFF. DNA of the CDR3: TGTGCCAGCAGCGTAGTAGCTGCCGGGGAGCTGTTTTTT. The variable domain in full, with the rest retrieved from reference TRBV9 and TRBJ2-2, is DSGVTQTPKHLITATGQRVTLRCSPRSGDLSVYWYQQSLDQGLQFLIQYYNGEERAKGNILERFSAQQFPDLHSELNLSSLELGDSALYFCASSVVAAGELFFGEGSRLTVL.

This clonotype was found many times. The chain's CDR3 is CASSLERVGETQYF. CDR3 coding DNA: TGTGCCAGCAGCTTAGAGAGGGTGGGAGAGACCCAGTACTTC. V gene TRBV7-8 combines with J gene TRBJ2-5; TRBD2 might be the D (5 bases). Trimming shortened V by 1 base and J by 4 bases, and 10 bases separated the two germline ends. CDR3 size: 14 residues. Germline values: CDR1 SGHVS, CDR2 FQNEAQ.

This clonotype was picked up a small number of times. The V and J genes are TRBV20-1 and TRBJ2-7; 7 bases line up with TRBD2. CDR3 length: 12 residues. Germline CDR1 reads DFQATT; CDR2 reads SNEGSKA (reference sequence). V gave up 1 base and J gave up 9 bases; unmatched junction bases: 6. The CDR3 nucleotides read TGCAGTGCTAGAGGGACTAGTTATGTGCAGTACTTC. It is translated as CSARGTSYVQYF.

This clonotype was found a few times. This rearrangement joins TRBV6-5 to TRBJ2-1, with D maybe TRBD2 (6 bases). Germline V gene sequence: CDR1 MNHEY, CDR2 SVGAGI. The CDR3 contains 15 residues. Trimming shortened V by 4 bases and J by 8 bases, and 18 bases separated the two germline ends. The CDR3 protein is CASSSGREYYDEQFF. In DNA form, the CDR3 reads TGTGCCAGCAGTTCGGGGCGGGAATATTACGATGAGCAGTTCTTC.

This clonotype was counted many times. The chain recombines TRBV4-1 with TRBJ1-5; no firm D call. The V and J ends lost 1 base and 7 bases respectively, with 11 bases between them. The germline CDR1 and CDR2 sequences are MGHRA and YSYEKL. The CDR3 length is 14 residues. The CDR3 DNA reads as TGCGCCAGCAGCCAAGCTGGGGTTTTACAGCCCCAGCATTTT. Translated, it gives CASSQAGVLQPQHF.